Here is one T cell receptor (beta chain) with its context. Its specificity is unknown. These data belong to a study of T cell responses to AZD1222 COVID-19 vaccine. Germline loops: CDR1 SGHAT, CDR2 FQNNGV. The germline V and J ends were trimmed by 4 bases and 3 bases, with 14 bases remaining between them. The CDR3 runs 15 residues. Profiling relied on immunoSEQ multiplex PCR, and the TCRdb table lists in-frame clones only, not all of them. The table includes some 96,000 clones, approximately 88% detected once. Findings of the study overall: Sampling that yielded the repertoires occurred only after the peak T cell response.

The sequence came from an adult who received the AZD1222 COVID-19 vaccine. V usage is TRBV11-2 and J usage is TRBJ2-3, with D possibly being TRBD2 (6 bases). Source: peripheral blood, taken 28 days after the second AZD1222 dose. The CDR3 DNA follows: TGTGCCAGCAGCTCCCTCTCGGGAGAGACAGATACGCAGTATTTT. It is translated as CASSSLSGETDTQYF.